A selection of T cell receptor beta chains follows, all from one sample in a study of shared clonotypes between healthy human individuals. The data were produced by immunoSEQ multiplex PCR, yet TCRdb's version contains in-frame clones alone and is incomplete. Found here are a few million clones, around 90% of them singletons; the top ten hold more than 0.35%. The sample comprised naive CD4+ T cells from PBMCs. The source is a man aged 18 to 29 in good health. Some clones in this sample may be carry-over from other donors' samples. CDR3s include the opening cysteine and the closing phenylalanine or tryptophan. The D gene is left open where the match is weak. Size values are once, few and many counts, or a class for expanded clones, and some rows have none.

v_gene	d_gene	abundance	len	j_gene	CDR3aa	CDR3nt
TRBV28	TRBD2	.	18	TRBJ2-5	CASSAFSLAGGTLETQYF	TGTGCCAGCAGCGCGTTCTCGCTAGCGGGAGGGACCCTAGAGACCCAGTACTTC
TRBV28	TRBD2	.	19	TRBJ2-4	CASSTPGLAGLLAKNIQYF	TGTGCCAGCAGTACACCGGGACTAGCGGGACTACTAGCCAAAAACATTCAGTACTTC
TRBV2	.	.	11	TRBJ2-5	CASSRGETQYF	TGTGCCAGCAGTCGTGGGGAGACCCAGTACTTC
TRBV6-4	.	.	15	TRBJ1-1	CASSAEGDMNTEAFF	TGTGCCAGCAGCGCCGAGGGGGACATGAACACTGAAGCTTTCTTT
TRBV7-6	TRBD1	once	16	TRBJ2-7	CASSLGPGQGSYEQYF	TGTGCCAGCAGCTTAGGGCCAGGACAGGGATCCTACGAGCAGTACTTC
TRBV11-2	.	.	14	TRBJ2-7	CASSLIRQPYEQYF	TGTGCCAGCAGCTTGATCCGGCAGCCCTACGAGCAGTACTTC
TRBV28	.	once	16	TRBJ2-7	CASSLSSPAAGYEQYF	TGTGCCAGCAGTTTATCAAGTCCAGCGGCGGGTTACGAGCAGTACTTC
TRBV10-3	TRBD2	once	14	TRBJ2-3	CAISGAGRTDTQYF	TGTGCCATCAGTGGAGCGGGACGGACAGATACGCAGTATTTT
TRBV27	.	.	15	TRBJ2-7	CASSLAGLVPLTQYF	TGTGCCAGCAGTTTAGCGGGACTTGTCCCGCTGACGCAGTACTTC
TRBV4-3	TRBD1	.	17	TRBJ2-7	CASSQGGGTGTRYEQYF	TGCGCCAGCAGCCAAGGGGGGGGGACAGGGACAAGGTACGAGCAGTACTTC
TRBV28	.	.	12	TRBJ1-5	CASSLLDQPQHF	TGTGCCAGCAGTCTCCTAGATCAGCCCCAGCATTTT
TRBV28	.	.	16	TRBJ2-1	CASSRSGAHSYNEQFF	TGTGCCAGCAGCAGATCCGGAGCCCACTCCTACAATGAGCAGTTCTTC
TRBV7-2	.	.	14	TRBJ2-7	CASSLPGRSYEQYF	TGTGCCAGCAGCTTACCGGGACGGAGCTACGAGCAGTACTTC
TRBV5-1	TRBD2	.	15	TRBJ2-7	CASSPVTSGAYEQYF	TGCGCCAGCAGCCCTGTGACTAGCGGGGCCTACGAGCAGTACTTC
TRBV11-2	.	.	14	TRBJ2-1	CASSLDLVYNEQFF	TGTGCCAGCAGCTTAGATCTGGTCTACAATGAGCAGTTCTTC
TRBV27	.	once	15	TRBJ2-3	CASSPDWSRSRTQYF	TGTGCCAGCAGCCCTGATTGGAGTAGGAGTCGGACGCAGTATTTT
TRBV28	.	.	15	TRBJ2-3	CASGGWSRDRDTQYF	TGTGCCAGCGGGGGCTGGTCCCGGGATAGGGATACGCAGTATTTT
TRBV6-1	.	.	14	TRBJ2-7	CASSTGPSVYEQYF	TGTGCCAGCAGTACTGGACCAAGTGTGTACGAGCAGTACTTC
TRBV5-1	TRBD2	.	18	TRBJ2-3	CASSLPLPDSGGADTQYF	TGCGCCAGCAGCCTCCCCTTGCCCGACAGCGGGGGAGCAGATACGCAGTATTTT
TRBV2	.	.	13	TRBJ1-5	CASSGEGGGSQHF	TGTGCCAGCAGTGGTGAGGGGGGTGGGTCCCAGCATTTT
TRBV5-6	.	once	15	TRBJ1-2	CASSLYPASNYGYTF	TGTGCCAGCAGCTTGTACCCAGCCTCTAACTATGGCTACACCTTC
TRBV6-1	.	.	14	TRBJ2-2	CASSGQPNTGELFF	TGTGCCAGCAGTGGACAGCCGAACACCGGGGAGCTGTTTTTT
TRBV9	TRBD1	.	15	TRBJ2-5	CASPPRQGLKETQYF	TGTGCCAGCCCCCCCCGACAGGGCCTAAAAGAGACCCAGTACTTC
TRBV5-4	.	.	14	TRBJ2-7	CASSSPDTAYEQYF	TGTGCCAGCAGCTCACCGGACACAGCCTACGAGCAGTACTTC
TRBV27	TRBD1	.	15	TRBJ1-5	CASSSGTGGNQPQHF	TGTGCCAGCAGTTCCGGGACAGGGGGGAATCAGCCCCAGCATTTT
TRBV5-4	TRBD2	.	16	TRBJ2-1	CASSPGGSSGSFEQFF	TGTGCCAGCAGCCCAGGGGGGTCTAGCGGGAGTTTTGAGCAGTTCTTC
TRBV29-1	.	.	12	TRBJ2-7	CSVSGAWYEQYF	TGCAGCGTTTCTGGGGCCTGGTACGAGCAGTACTTC
TRBV28	TRBD1	.	15	TRBJ2-7	CASSTPGQGAGEQYF	TGTGCCAGCAGTACCCCGGGACAGGGGGCCGGAGAGCAGTACTTC
TRBV19	.	.	15	TRBJ2-3	CASARDPGGADTQYF	TGTGCCAGTGCTCGGGACCCTGGAGGGGCAGATACGCAGTATTTT
TRBV2	.	.	14	TRBJ1-2	CASSDGSLFRGYTF	TGTGCCAGCAGTGACGGTTCTCTTTTTCGGGGCTACACCTTC
TRBV27	TRBD1	.	14	TRBJ2-7	CASSSRDRAYEQYF	TGTGCCAGCAGTTCCCGGGACAGGGCCTACGAGCAGTACTTC
TRBV4-1	TRBD2	.	14	TRBJ2-1	CASRLAGGYNEQFF	TGCGCCAGTAGACTAGCGGGAGGCTACAATGAGCAGTTCTTC
TRBV18	.	few	15	TRBJ1-1	CASSPLQGWSTEAFF	TGTGCCAGCTCACCCCTCCAGGGGTGGAGCACTGAAGCTTTCTTT